This T cell receptor (beta chain) originates from a study of blood T cell repertoires in COVID-19. Study at large: T cells, B-cell-depleted T cells, or PBMCs provided the cDNA or gDNA that served as material.

In the original analysis: Cell counts per sample came from amplifying reference gene primers. Clones were sequenced by immunoSEQ multiplex PCR, and TCRdb holds only the in-frame ones, with some missing. V, J and clone size reflect that table, while D and trimming were determined from the DNA. The table shows more than 80,000 clones, with 75% to 90% occurring only once. The CDR3 totals 15 residues. CDR1 is MNHNS, CDR2 SASEGT, per germline. The V gene lost 0 bases and the J gene lost 2 bases, with 9 bases spanning the gap. This clone was detected once. The chain couples TRBV6-1 to TRBJ2-3; D may be TRBD1 (5 bases). The clonotype originates from a woman aged 80 or over with active or convalescent COVID-19. Sequenced material: peripheral blood. The CDR3 bases are TGTGCCAGCAGTGAAGCGGGGCCTCTCACAGATACGCAGTATTTT. It yields the protein CASSEAGPLTDTQYF.